This paragraph reports one T cell receptor (beta chain). Roughly 0.45 to 1 ug RNA was reverse transcribed with random hexamers. The TCR beta CDR3 was amplified by immunoSEQ multiplex PCR across 54 Vbeta, 13 Jbeta. Each CDR3 protein gets one entry after TCRdb re-called the immunoSEQ multiplex PCR reads with MiXCR. The sample lists approximately 270,000 distinct CDR3 sequences, around 95% occurring once. Control patients had untreated stable or active relapsing-remitting multiple sclerosis by revised McDonald criteria. Bulk CD8+ and CD4+ cells came from magnetic negative isolation; CD8+ TEMRA by FACS. V dropped 7 bases and J dropped 6 bases, with 13 bases sitting between them. The germline V gene encodes CDR1 MNHEY and CDR2 SVGAGI. This CDR3 is built from 13 residues. The data were obtained in a study of CD8 T cells in Susac syndrome.

V gene TRBV6-5 combines with J gene TRBJ1-5, with a tentative D call TRBD1 (5 bases). Sample: CD4+ T cells from PBMCs. The origin of this receptor is a human donor with multiple sclerosis. CDR3 amino acids: CASTGGGSQPQHF. The CDR3 coding sequence is TGTGCCAGCACCGGGGGGGGAAGTCAGCCCCAGCATTTT.